What follows describes a single T cell receptor beta chain. This clonotype occurred a few times. Its recognized antigen is unknown. No much larger clonotype is one base removed from it; base qualities were not supplied. Every donor in the study was a healthy Caucasian. Three pairs of female monozygotic twins, all aged about 18 to 30 years, made up the twin cohort. Positive isolation kits from Invitrogen were used to isolate the CD4+ and CD8+ T cell populations. From cysteine to phenylalanine, the CDR3 is 14 amino acids long. Only CDR3 DNA is held: 42 bases, read in frame from base 1. The germline V gene (reference sequence) yields LGHDT for CDR1 and YNNKEL for CDR2. V is pared back by 1 base and J by 4 bases, with 11 bases lying between the germline termini. The data derive from a study of identical twins (TCRdb year 2016). Describing the broader study: To test whether fetal clonotypes persist, this study deep-sequenced TCR alpha and beta repertoires from monozygotic twins, from unrelated adults of various ages, and from cord blood. To rule out contamination, the twin experiments were replicated at different times with different library preparation protocols. Study-wide findings and limitations: Excess twin sharing in beta out-of-frame sequences was weaker because fewer shared sequences lowered the signal-to-noise ratio. Fewer insertions were carried by abundant cord blood beta clonotypes; a weaker similar trend was observed in young adult naive repertoires, while no such trend was observed in memory repertoires. Conclusions relied on cross-sectional statistical analysis, since the same donors could not be followed over many years. In monozygotic twins, recombination models systematically underestimated out-of-frame TCR alpha sharing, but the models matched the sharing seen between unrelated individuals. Compared with coincidental sharing between unrelated individuals, out-of-frame TCR alpha sequences shared between twins showed an excess of sequences with low generation probability. Invariant T cells such as MAIT and iNKT could partly confound zero-insertion analyses, though diverse VJ usage argued against this for most clonotypes.

The protocol used for the library was 5' RACE. The listed sequencing device is Illumina HiSeq 2000. A universal primer binding site was introduced by template switching, and a unique molecular identifier was present in the final cDNA, enabling accurate counting of TCR cDNA molecules. Specific primers in the conserved constant-segment region were used to synthesize first-strand cDNA for the TCR alpha and beta chains. To control for contamination, each cDNA library was double barcoded with a SMART-Mk sample barcode plus Illumina barcodes. Two successive PCR steps introduced TruSeq adapter sequences along with Illumina sample barcodes. The TCR alpha and beta cDNA libraries were sequenced on the Illumina HiSeq platform using custom primers. The study's processing was this. Raw reads were processed with MiGEC to extract unique molecular identifiers, and MiXCR was used to determine CDR3 positions. For each individual, recombination models were inferred using an EM algorithm with the repgenHMM and IGoR tools. The tcR package in R was used for shared clonotype analysis, with sharing normalized by the product of cloneset sizes. Out-of-frame nonproductive sequences were analyzed to study raw recombination free of thymic and clonal selection effects. TCRdb ran its own pipeline on the public reads, namely fastp trimming at Q25 and MiXCR clone calling, and kept in-frame beta chains. Each CDR3 protein appears once, grouped with its most common genes and DNA. TCRdb's processing, not the study's, gives the V and J calls here. The sample table holds a few hundred thousand distinct CDR3 sequences, of which over 12% were seen once. Of the sample, roughly 0.4% is held by the ten largest clones.

These sequences were also reported in another study, on yellow fever vaccine responses in identical twins. Taken from the second paper: According to the authors, the vaccine-induced T cell response in identical twins seemed to be partly convergent and partly specific to each individual. In identical twins, the study followed T cell clones that responded to the vaccine with precision.

The V gene is TRBV3-1 and the J gene is TRBJ2-7; possibly the D gene is TRBD1, per 6 matching bases. The clonotype comes from a woman in her late teens or twenties in good health. Input material: CD4+ T cells sorted from blood. The encoded CDR3 is CASSQAQGFYEQYF. In nucleotides, the sequence is TGTGCCAGCAGCCAAGCTCAGGGGTTTTACGAGCAGTACTTC.